This T cell receptor beta chain was sequenced for a study of a mutant IDH1 vaccine in newly diagnosed glioma. About the study: Beginning 4-6 weeks after radiotherapy alone, or with temozolomide cycles, vaccination took place.

A remark on this clone: Its antigen is unidentified.

Profiled with immunoSEQ multiplex PCR; TCRdb holds only in-frame clones, not every one. This sample has tens of thousands of clones, with more than 75% found just once. The germline gives CDR1 MNHEY, CDR2 SVGAGI. The J segment lost 2 bases and the V segment lost 4 bases, leaving 6 bases of the junction unmatched. This CDR3 is built from 16 residues. Time point here: week 47, end of study. With topical imiquimod, each dose of the vaccine consisted of 300 ug of mutant IDH1 20-mer peptide. The TCR originated in a woman aged 40 to 50 with glioma. Some clones in this sample may be carry-over from other donors' samples. Source: PBMCs, taken from a glioma patient whose treatment included an IDH1 peptide vaccine. The chain combines TRBV6-5 with TRBJ2-2; 8 nucleotides line up with TRBD1. The CDR3: CASSSYRGINTGELFF. CDR3 in DNA: TGTGCCAGCAGTTCGTACAGGGGGATTAACACCGGGGAGCTGTTTTTT.